A single sample gave rise to the 29 T cell receptor beta chains below, sequenced in a study of response to subunit inactivated influenza vaccine. TCRdb called the RT-PCR reads again in MiXCR, with one record for every CDR3 protein. This table holds 450,000 to 600,000 distinct CDR3 sequences, about 15% found once. The material was CD4+ T cells sorted from PBMCs, obtained approximately 25 months after vaccination. These receptor sequences come from a man aged 50 to 69 who received an inactivated influenza vaccine.

This clonotype has ten or more counts. V and J are TRBV12-3 or TRBV12-4 and TRBJ1-1; possibly TRBD1 for D (5 bases). Trimming stripped 6 bases from V and 5 bases from J, with 10 bases between. There are 12 residues in the CDR3. CDR3 sequence: CASRQGLTEAFF. As DNA, the CDR3 is TGTGCCAGCAGGCAGGGTTTGACTGAAGCTTTCTTT.

This clonotype was counted only a few times. This rearrangement joins TRBV18 to TRBJ2-7; D possibly corresponds to TRBD2 (5 bases). CDR1 and CDR2 from the germline V gene are KGHSH and LQKENI. The V end lost 6 bases, the J end lost 4 bases, and 19 bases lay between the germline ends. The CDR3 contains 15 residues. CDR3 DNA: TGTGCCAGCTCGTCCCGGGGTAGCGATGGGTACGAGCAGTACTTC. Its protein is CASSSRGSDGYEQYF.

The chain joins TRBV7-8 to TRBJ1-3; D uncertain. The CDR3 extends over 16 amino acids. The ends were cut back, 1 base at V and 0 bases at J, with 10 bases in the middle. Germline-derived CDR1 and CDR2 are SGHVS and FQNEAQ. The CDR3 is CASSLVPSSSGNTIYF. The DNA for the CDR3 is TGTGCCAGCAGCTTAGTTCCCTCGAGCTCTGGAAACACCATATATTTT.

There are a few counts of this clonotype. The chain has TRBV5-5 and TRBJ1-2; weak D call: TRBD1 (5 bases). With 0 bases removed from V and 1 base from J, the gap between germline ends came to 13 bases. Germline V gene lookup returns CDR1 SGHKS and CDR2 YYEKEE (reference sequence). CDR3 size: 16 residues. The CDR3 protein is CASSLAGAPNNYGYTF. The CDR3 nucleotides read TGTGCCAGCAGCTTGGCTGGGGCACCGAATAACTATGGCTACACCTTC. The full variable domain, with the rest looked up from reference TRBV5-5 and TRBJ1-2, is DAGVTQSPTHLIKTRGQQVTLRCSPISGHKSVSWYQQVLGQGPQFIFQYYEKEERGRGNFPDRFSARQFPNYSSELNVNALLLGDSALYLCASSLAGAPNNYGYTFGSGTRLTVV.

This clonotype was seen a handful of times. The chain is built from TRBV28 and TRBJ2-1; D uncertain. The CDR3 extends over 14 amino acids. V lost 5 bases and J 5 bases, leaving 13 bases between the germline ends. Germline V gives CDR1 MDHEN, CDR2 SYDVKM. The CDR3 nucleotides read TGTGCCAGCAGTACGCCCCGGGCGGACAATGAGCAGTTCTTC. The encoded protein is CASSTPRADNEQFF. The full variable domain, with the rest looked up from reference TRBV28 and TRBJ2-1, is DVKVTQSSRYLVKRTGEKVFLECVQDMDHENMFWYRQDPGLGLRLIYFSYDVKMKEKGDIPEGYSVSREKKERFSLILESASTNQTSMYLCASSTPRADNEQFFGPGTRLTVL.

This clonotype was detected ten times or more. The chain combines TRBV3-1 with TRBJ2-1, with TRBD2 matching over 10 bases. V was pared by 5 bases and J by 4 bases, with 5 bases of the junction left unmatched. The CDR3 length is 15 residues. CDR1 LGHDT and CDR2 YNNKEL come from the germline V gene (reference sequence). The DNA of the CDR3 is TGTGCCAGCAGCGCCCGGACTAGCGGTTACAATGAGCAGTTCTTC. This gives the protein CASSARTSGYNEQFF.

This chain connects TRBV20-1 to TRBJ2-3; 10 nucleotides agree with TRBD2. The germline V gene encodes CDR1 DFQATT and CDR2 SNEGSKA (reference sequence). This CDR3 comprises 15 residues. The J segment lost 2 bases and the V segment lost 6 bases, leaving 8 bases of the junction unmatched. The CDR3 bases are TGCAGTGCCACCCAGACTAGCGGGTACACAGATACGCAGTATTTT. Residues: CSATQTSGYTDTQYF.

The chain employs TRBV20-1 and TRBJ2-3; TRBD1 or TRBD2 may be the D gene (5 bases each). V dropped 0 bases and J dropped 4 bases, with 20 bases sitting between them. This CDR3 spans 17 amino acids. The V gene's germline CDR1 is DFQATT and CDR2 SNEGSKA (reference sequence). CDR3 nucleotides: TGCAGTGCTAGAGATCCCATGGGGGTTTGGACCTCAGATACGCAGTATTTT. It specifies CSARDPMGVWTSDTQYF.

The chain combines TRBV5-5 with TRBJ1-2, with unresolved D. This CDR3 has 14 residues. The germline V gene has CDR1 SGHKS and CDR2 YYEKEE (reference sequence). With 2 bases removed from V and 0 bases from J, the gap between germline ends came to 8 bases. CDR3 protein: CASSFSDANYGYTF. The DNA for the CDR3 is TGTGCCAGCAGCTTTTCCGATGCTAACTATGGCTACACCTTC.

This clonotype was recorded a few times. The CDR3 sequence: CASSKDRETDTQYF. In DNA, the CDR3 is TGCGCCAGCAGCAAGGACAGGGAAACAGATACGCAGTATTTT. The chain employs TRBV5-1 and TRBJ2-3; 8 bases line up with TRBD1. Germline V gives CDR1 SGHRS, CDR2 YFSETQ. V shed 4 bases, J shed 3 bases, and the junction held 4 bases outside the gene matches. CDR3 length equals 14 residues.

In this sample, this clonotype turned up a few times. The rearrangement uses TRBV20-1 and TRBJ2-1; tentative D call: TRBD2 (6 bases). The CDR3 has 14 residues. Deletions cut 4 bases from V and 8 bases from J, with 18 bases between. Germline V gene lookup returns CDR1 DFQATT and CDR2 SNEGSKA (reference sequence). The CDR3 DNA is TGCAGTGCTACCAAACCCGGGACTCCCGATGAGCAGTTCTTC. Encoded protein: CSATKPGTPDEQFF.

The chain has TRBV10-3 and TRBJ1-4; 9 positions match TRBD1. The germline V gene has CDR1 ENHRY and CDR2 SYGVKD. The V gene end was trimmed by 0 bases and the J gene end by 8 bases; junction bases not matched to a gene: 4. This CDR3 comprises 15 residues. CDR3 in amino acids: CAISESGTGGEKLFF. The CDR3 DNA reads TGTGCCATCAGTGAGTCGGGAACAGGGGGCGAAAAACTGTTTTTT.

The sample holds one count of this clonotype. J is TRBJ2-6 and V is TRBV5-1; 9 nucleotides agree with TRBD1. Germline values: CDR1 SGHRS, CDR2 YFSETQ. V shed 4 bases and J 0 bases; nucleotides not matched to a gene: 5. This CDR3 contains 17 residues. The CDR3 sequence is CASSPQGALSGANVLTF. The CDR3 DNA is TGCGCCAGCAGCCCACAGGGGGCCCTCTCTGGGGCCAACGTCCTGACTTTC.

This clonotype was detected ten times or more. The rearrangement joins TRBV18 to TRBJ1-6, with D possibly being TRBD1 (5 bases). Germline lookup yields CDR1 KGHSH and CDR2 LQKENI. CDR3 length equals 17 residues. V dropped 4 bases and J dropped 8 bases, with 21 bases sitting between them. The CDR3 nucleotides are TGTGCCAGCTCACGTATGGCAGGGAGTTTGTCGGATTCACCCCTCCACTTT. This sequence encodes CASSRMAGSLSDSPLHF.

This clonotype was observed a handful of times. This chain connects TRBV10-3 to TRBJ2-1; D remains ambiguous. The CDR3 contains 14 residues. Trimming cost V 3 bases and J 4 bases, with 10 bases left between them. Germline V gene sequence: CDR1 ENHRY, CDR2 SYGVKD. CDR3 bases: TGTGCCATCAGTGAAGTGGCATCTTACAATGAGCAGTTCTTC. Translating it yields CAISEVASYNEQFF.

This clonotype was observed many times. V and J are TRBV7-2 and TRBJ2-5; D is unclear. The V and J ends lost 1 base and 2 bases respectively, with 8 bases between them. CDR1 and CDR2 (germline): SGHTA, FQGNSA. The length of the CDR3 is 14 residues. The CDR3 is CASSLGTVQETQYF. The CDR3 DNA follows: TGTGCCAGCAGCTTAGGGACGGTACAAGAGACCCAGTACTTC.

This clonotype has only a few counts. This chain joins TRBV7-2 and TRBJ2-7, with D tentatively TRBD1 (5 bases). The CDR3 has 16 amino acids. The germline V gene encodes CDR1 SGHTA and CDR2 FQGNSA. Trimming removed 5 bases from V and 0 bases from J, with 17 bases in between. As DNA, the CDR3 is TGTGCCAGCAGCGAGCAGGGCTACCTAAGCTCCTACGAGCAGTACTTC. Translating it yields CASSEQGYLSSYEQYF.

This rearrangement joins TRBV20-1 to TRBJ2-4; a weak D match, TRBD1 (6 bases). CDR1 is DFQATT, CDR2 SNEGSKA, per germline (reference sequence). V was clipped by 6 bases and J by 1 base, with 16 bases between them. There are 15 residues in the CDR3. CDR3 coding DNA: TGCAGTGCCAGGGACACCTTGACGGCCAAAAACATTCAGTACTTC. Its protein is CSARDTLTAKNIQYF.

This clonotype showed up just a few times. The chain links TRBV10-3 to TRBJ1-1; TRBD1 might be the D (6 bases). The CDR3 consists of 13 residues. CDR1 ENHRY and CDR2 SYGVKD come from the germline V gene. The V gene lost 3 bases and the J gene lost 8 bases, with 13 bases spanning the gap. The CDR3 protein is CAISDWTEREAFF. In DNA form, the CDR3 reads TGTGCCATCAGTGATTGGACAGAAAGAGAAGCTTTCTTT.

This clonotype showed up many times. The genes are TRBV7-2 and TRBJ1-6, with TRBD1 identical over 9 bases. The ends lost 1 base at V and 10 bases at J; junction bases unmatched: 8. The CDR3 totals 16 residues. Germline V lookup: CDR1 SGHTA, CDR2 FQGNSA. The CDR3: CASSLDNGQGRSPLHF. The CDR3 region has the DNA TGTGCCAGCAGCTTAGACAACGGACAGGGGAGATCACCCCTCCACTTT.

This clonotype was recorded at least ten times. The V and J genes are TRBV7-2 and TRBJ2-2; possibly TRBD2 for D (7 bases). CDR1 and CDR2 from the germline V gene are SGHTA and FQGNSA. This CDR3 comprises 15 residues. V was trimmed by 4 bases and J by 6 bases, leaving 15 bases between them. The CDR3 loop reads CASSWGGPRPGELFF. In DNA form, the CDR3 reads TGTGCCAGCAGCTGGGGGGGCCCCCGGCCCGGGGAGCTGTTTTTT. Full variable domain (missing parts from reference TRBV7-2 and TRBJ2-2): GAGVSQSPSNKVTEKGKDVELRCDPISGHTALYWYRQSLGQGLEFLIYFQGNSAPDKSGLPSDRFSAERTGGSVSTLTIQRTQQEDSAVYLCASSWGGPRPGELFFGEGSRLTVL.

The CDR3 nucleotides are TGTGCCAGCAGTCCCAAGGTCCACACGGAGCAGTTCTTC. It codes for CASSPKVHTEQFF. The genes are TRBV12-3 or TRBV12-4 and TRBJ2-1; D is unclear. Deletions cut 5 bases from V and 10 bases from J, with 15 bases between. This CDR3 region has 13 residues.

This clonotype has only a few counts. The chain couples TRBV5-1 to TRBJ1-3; D possibly corresponds to TRBD1 (5 bases). Germline values: CDR1 SGHRS, CDR2 YFSETQ. V was pared by 3 bases and J by 4 bases, with 17 bases between. The CDR3 spans 16 residues. The CDR3 region has the DNA TGCGCCAGCAGCTCCAACGGGGCAATGTTCGGAAACACCATATATTTT. Its translation is CASSSNGAMFGNTIYF.

This clonotype came up a few times. J is TRBJ2-7 and V is TRBV6-1; either TRBD1 or TRBD2 may fit D (5 bases each). V was clipped by 5 bases and J by 5 bases, with 16 bases between them. Germline V gene sequence: CDR1 MNHNS, CDR2 SASEGT. The CDR3 contains 14 residues. In DNA form, the CDR3 reads TGTGCCAGCAGTACCCTCGGGACGAGCAACGAGCAGTACTTC. This gives the protein CASSTLGTSNEQYF.

As to this clonotype: Germline is not matched at one junction end, which may reflect a read error. J is TRBJ2-7 and V is TRBV5-6, with a weak D call TRBD2 (5 bases). The CDR3 contains 15 residues. Germline CDR1 and CDR2: SGHDT and YYEEEE. For the CDR3, the DNA is TGTGCCAGCAGTCATCAAGGATGGGTCCTAGCCCTATACGACTTC. Translation: CASSHQGWVLALYDF.

This clonotype turned up a few times. V gene TRBV28 combines with J gene TRBJ2-2; TRBD2 matches at 8 bases. Germline CDR1 and CDR2: MDHEN and SYDVKM. The CDR3 covers 17 residues. The V and J ends lost 3 bases and 2 bases, in that order; junction bases with no gene match: 8. The DNA for the CDR3 is TGTGCCAGCAGTTTCACGTTAGCGGGGCTAAACACCGGGGAGCTGTTTTTT. Its translation is CASSFTLAGLNTGELFF.

With respect to this clonotype: Just one base apart from a much larger clone, this may be a read error. DNA for the CDR3: TGTGCCAGCAATGACAGGGGAAACACTGAAGCTTTCTTT. Translated: CASNDRGNTEAFF. J is TRBJ1-1 and V is TRBV6-1; 8 nucleotides align to TRBD1. The V gene's germline CDR1 is MNHNS and CDR2 SASEGT. The CDR3 loop spans 13 amino acids. Losses at the gene ends were 7 bases for V and 2 bases for J; bases not matched to a gene: 3.

V is TRBV6-2 or TRBV6-3 and J is TRBJ1-2; tentatively, D is TRBD1 (6 bases). The V and J ends lost 6 bases and 8 bases respectively, with 19 bases between them. Germline V lookup: CDR1 MNHEY, CDR2 SVGEGT. The CDR3 spans 14 residues. CDR3 DNA sequence: TGTGCCAGCAGCACAGGGCAAGCCTTTTGGGGCTACACCTTC. It specifies CASSTGQAFWGYTF.

A few counts support this clonotype. This chain links TRBV19 with TRBJ2-1; 10 positions match TRBD2. The CDR3 runs to 16 residues. CDR1 is LNHDA, CDR2 SQIVND, per germline (reference sequence). V was clipped by 6 bases and J by 8 bases; unmatched bases: 13. The CDR3 DNA follows: TGTGCCAGTAGAGGACGGTTAGCGGGAGGTTTCGATGAGCAGTTCTTC. Amino acid sequence: CASRGRLAGGFDEQFF.